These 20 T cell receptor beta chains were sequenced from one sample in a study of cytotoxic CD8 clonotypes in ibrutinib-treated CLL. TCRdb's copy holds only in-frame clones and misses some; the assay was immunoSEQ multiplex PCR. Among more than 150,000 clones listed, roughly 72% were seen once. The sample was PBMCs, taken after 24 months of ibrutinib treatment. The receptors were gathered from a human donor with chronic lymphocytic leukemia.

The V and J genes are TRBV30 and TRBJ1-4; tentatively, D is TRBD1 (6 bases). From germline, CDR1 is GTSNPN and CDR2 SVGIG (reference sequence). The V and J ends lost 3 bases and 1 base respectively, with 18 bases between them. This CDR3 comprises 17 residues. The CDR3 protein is CAWREVHRVLTNEKLFF. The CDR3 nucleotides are TGTGCCTGGAGAGAAGTACACAGGGTCCTAACTAATGAAAAACTGTTTTTT. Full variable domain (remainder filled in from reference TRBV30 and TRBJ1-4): SQTIHQWPATLVQPVGSPLSLECTVEGTSNPNLYWYRQAAGRGLQLLFYSVGIGQISSEVPQNLSASRPQDRQFILSSKKLLLSDSGFYLCAWREVHRVLTNEKLFFGSGTQLSVL.

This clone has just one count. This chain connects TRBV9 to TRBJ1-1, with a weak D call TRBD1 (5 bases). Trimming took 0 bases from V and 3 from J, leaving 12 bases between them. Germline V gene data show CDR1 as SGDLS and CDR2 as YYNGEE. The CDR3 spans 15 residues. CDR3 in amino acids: CASSVDGARDTEAFF. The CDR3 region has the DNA TGTGCCAGCAGCGTAGATGGGGCGCGGGACACTGAAGCTTTCTTT.

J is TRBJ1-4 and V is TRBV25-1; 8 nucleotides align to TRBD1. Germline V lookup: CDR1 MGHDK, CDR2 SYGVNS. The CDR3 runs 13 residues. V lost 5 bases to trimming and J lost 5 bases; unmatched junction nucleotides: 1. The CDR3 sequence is CASSRTGNEKLFF. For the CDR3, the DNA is TGTGCCAGCAGTCGGACAGGGAATGAAAAACTGTTTTTT.

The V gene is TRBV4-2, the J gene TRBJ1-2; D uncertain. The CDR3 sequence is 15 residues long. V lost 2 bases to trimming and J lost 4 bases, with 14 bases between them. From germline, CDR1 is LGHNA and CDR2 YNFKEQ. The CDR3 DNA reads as TGTGCCAGCAGCCAATCCGGAGGCATGGGCTATGGCTACACCTTC. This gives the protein CASSQSGGMGYGYTF.

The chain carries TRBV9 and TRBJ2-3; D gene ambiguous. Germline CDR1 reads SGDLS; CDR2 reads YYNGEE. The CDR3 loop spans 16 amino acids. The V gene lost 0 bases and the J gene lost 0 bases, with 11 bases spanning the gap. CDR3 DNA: TGTGCCAGCAGCGTAGGCCGTTCACTTAGCACAGATACGCAGTATTTT. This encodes CASSVGRSLSTDTQYF.

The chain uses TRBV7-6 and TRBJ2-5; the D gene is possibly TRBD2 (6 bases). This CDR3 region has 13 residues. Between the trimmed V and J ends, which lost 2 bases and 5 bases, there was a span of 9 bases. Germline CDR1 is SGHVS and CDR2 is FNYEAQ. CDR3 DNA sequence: TGTGCCAGCAGCTTAATAGGGAGGGAGACCCAGTACTTC. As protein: CASSLIGRETQYF.

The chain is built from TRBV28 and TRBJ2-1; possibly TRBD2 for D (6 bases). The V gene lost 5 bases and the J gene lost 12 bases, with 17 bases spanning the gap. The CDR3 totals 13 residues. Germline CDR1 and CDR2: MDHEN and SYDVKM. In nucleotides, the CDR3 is TGTGCCAGCAGTGGCCGGAAAGCGGGTGGGCAGTTCTTC. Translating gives CASSGRKAGGQFF.

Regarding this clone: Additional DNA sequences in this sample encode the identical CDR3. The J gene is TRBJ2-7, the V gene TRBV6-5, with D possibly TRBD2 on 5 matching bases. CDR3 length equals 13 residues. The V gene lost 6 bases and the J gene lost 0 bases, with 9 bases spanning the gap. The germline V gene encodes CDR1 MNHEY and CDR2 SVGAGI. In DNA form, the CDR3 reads TGTGCCAGCAGCCCCGGAGGCTCCTACGAGCAGTACTTC. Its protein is CASSPGGSYEQYF.

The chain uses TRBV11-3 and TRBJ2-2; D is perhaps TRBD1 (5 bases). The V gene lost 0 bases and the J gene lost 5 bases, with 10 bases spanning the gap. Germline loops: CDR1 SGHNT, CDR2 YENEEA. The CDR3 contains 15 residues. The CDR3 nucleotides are TGTGCCAGCAGCTTAGATCGGCCAGGGACCGGGGAGCTGTTTTTT. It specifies CASSLDRPGTGELFF.

CDR3 nucleotide sequence: TGTGCCAGTAGTAGCTTTCGTGACAGGGGTATCGGGGAGCTGTTTTTT. This sequence encodes CASSSFRDRGIGELFF. The chain is built from TRBV19 and TRBJ2-2; 8 bases fit TRBD1. Germline values: CDR1 LNHDA, CDR2 SQIVND (reference sequence). There are 16 residues in the CDR3. The ends lost 4 bases at V and 7 bases at J; junction bases unmatched: 11.

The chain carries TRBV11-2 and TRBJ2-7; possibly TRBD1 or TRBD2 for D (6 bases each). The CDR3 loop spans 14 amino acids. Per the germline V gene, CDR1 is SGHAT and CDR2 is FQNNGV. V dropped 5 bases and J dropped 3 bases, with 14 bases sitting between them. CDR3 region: CASSGLQGGYEQYF. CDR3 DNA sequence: TGTGCCAGCAGCGGGTTACAGGGAGGCTACGAGCAGTACTTC.

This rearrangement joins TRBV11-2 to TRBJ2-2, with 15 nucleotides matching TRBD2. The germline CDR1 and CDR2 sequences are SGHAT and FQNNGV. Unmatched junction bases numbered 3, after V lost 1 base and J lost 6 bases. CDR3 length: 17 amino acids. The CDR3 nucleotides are TGTGCCAGCAGCTTAGCGAGGACTAGCGGGAGGGCCGGGGAGCTGTTTTTT. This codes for CASSLARTSGRAGELFF.

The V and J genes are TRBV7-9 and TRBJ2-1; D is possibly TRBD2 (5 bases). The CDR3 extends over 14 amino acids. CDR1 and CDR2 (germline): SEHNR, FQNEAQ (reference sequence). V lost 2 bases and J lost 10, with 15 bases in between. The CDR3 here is CASSLFSSFSEQFF. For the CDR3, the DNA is TGTGCCAGCAGCTTATTCTCTAGCTTTAGCGAGCAGTTCTTC.

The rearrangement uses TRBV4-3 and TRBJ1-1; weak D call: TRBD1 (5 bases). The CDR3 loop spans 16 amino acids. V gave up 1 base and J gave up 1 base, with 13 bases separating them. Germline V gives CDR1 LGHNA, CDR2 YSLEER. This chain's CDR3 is CASSQAGGRWNTEAFF. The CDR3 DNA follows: TGCGCCAGCAGCCAAGCCGGGGGAAGATGGAACACTGAAGCTTTCTTT.

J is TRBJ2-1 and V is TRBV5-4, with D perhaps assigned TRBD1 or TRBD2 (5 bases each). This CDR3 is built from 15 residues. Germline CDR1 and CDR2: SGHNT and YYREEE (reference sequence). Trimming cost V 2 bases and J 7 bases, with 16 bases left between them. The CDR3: CASSFIRGNLNEQFF. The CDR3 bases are TGTGCCAGCAGCTTTATCCGGGGCAATTTAAATGAGCAGTTCTTC. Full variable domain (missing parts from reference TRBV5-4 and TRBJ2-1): ETGVTQSPTHLIKTRGQQVTLRCSSQSGHNTVSWYQQALGQGPQFIFQYYREEENGRGNFPPRFSGLQFPNYSSELNVNALELDDSALYLCASSFIRGNLNEQFFGPGTRLTVL.

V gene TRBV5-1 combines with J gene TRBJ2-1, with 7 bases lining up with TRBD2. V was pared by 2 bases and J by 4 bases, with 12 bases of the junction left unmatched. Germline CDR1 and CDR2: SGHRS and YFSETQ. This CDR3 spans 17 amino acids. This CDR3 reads CASSLVASGGGYNEQFF. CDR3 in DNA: TGCGCCAGCAGCTTAGTTGCTAGCGGAGGTGGGTACAATGAGCAGTTCTTC.

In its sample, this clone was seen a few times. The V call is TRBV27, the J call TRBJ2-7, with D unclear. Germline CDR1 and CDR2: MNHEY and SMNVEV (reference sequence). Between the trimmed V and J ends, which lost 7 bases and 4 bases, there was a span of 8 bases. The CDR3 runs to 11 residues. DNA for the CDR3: TGTGCCAGCACTGATACGTACGAGCAGTACTTC. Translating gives CASTDTYEQYF.

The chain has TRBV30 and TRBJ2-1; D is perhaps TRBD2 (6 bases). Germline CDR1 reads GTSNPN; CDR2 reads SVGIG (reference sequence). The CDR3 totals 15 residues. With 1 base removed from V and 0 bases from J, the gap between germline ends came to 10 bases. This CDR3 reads CAWSDAGSSYNEQFF. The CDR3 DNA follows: TGTGCCTGGAGTGATGCGGGGTCCTCCTACAATGAGCAGTTCTTC.

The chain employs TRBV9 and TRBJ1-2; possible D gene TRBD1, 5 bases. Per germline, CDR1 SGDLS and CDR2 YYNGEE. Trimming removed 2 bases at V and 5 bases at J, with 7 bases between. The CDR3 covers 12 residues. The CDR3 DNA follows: TGTGCCAGCAGCGTTCAGGGATATGGCTACACCTTC. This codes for CASSVQGYGYTF.

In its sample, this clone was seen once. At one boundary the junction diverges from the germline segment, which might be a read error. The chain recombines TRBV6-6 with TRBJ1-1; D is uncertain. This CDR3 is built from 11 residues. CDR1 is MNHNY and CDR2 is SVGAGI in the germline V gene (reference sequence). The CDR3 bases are TGTGCCATCAGTGTGGGCAATGAAGCTTTCTTT. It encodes CAISVGNEAFF.